This T cell receptor beta chain was obtained from a study of cytomegalovirus exposure and HLA in healthy donors. General study findings and limits: Cytomegalovirus status, reportedly, was diagnosed with high specificity and sensitivity by the classifier. The study found most TCR sequences rare, yet found some public TCRs in many donors. Relative to equally common others, HLA-associated TCR beta chains showed greater clonal expansion in a later analysis.

PCR employed 60 Vbeta and 13 Jbeta primers. Assay: immunoSEQ multiplex PCR; the TCRdb copy retains only in-frame clones and omits some. The repertoire holds 60,000 to 70,000 clones, with 65% to 85% as singletons. This clone was picked up one time. No antigen is known for it. The CDR3 spans 16 residues. Those who donated were healthy bone marrow donors. J is TRBJ2-1 and V is TRBV1; the D call TRBD2 from the table was never checked on the DNA. TRBV1 is a listed pseudogene. The sequencing input was PBMCs. The sequence came from a woman aged 25 to 45 in good health and CMV-seronegative. The CDR3 loop reads CTSSPPLTSGDNEQFF. The CDR3 DNA reads TGCACCAGCAGCCCCCCCCTGACTAGCGGAGACAATGAGCAGTTCTTC.